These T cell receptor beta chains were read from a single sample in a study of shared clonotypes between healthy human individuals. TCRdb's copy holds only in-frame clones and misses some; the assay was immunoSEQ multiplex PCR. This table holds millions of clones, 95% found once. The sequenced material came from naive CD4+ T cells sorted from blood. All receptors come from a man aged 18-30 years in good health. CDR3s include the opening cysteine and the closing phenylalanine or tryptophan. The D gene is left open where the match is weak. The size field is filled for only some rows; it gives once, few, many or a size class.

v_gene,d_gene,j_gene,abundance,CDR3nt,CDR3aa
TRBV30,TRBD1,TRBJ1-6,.,TGTGCCTGGAGTGACCCGGGACAGGGCAGTTCACCCCTCCACTTT,CAWSDPGQGSSPLHF
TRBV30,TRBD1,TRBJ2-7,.,TGTGCCTGGAGTCATACAGGGGCGAGCTCCTACGAGCAGTACTTC,CAWSHTGASSYEQYF
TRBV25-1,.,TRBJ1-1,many,TGTGCCAGCACTAAATTAGAGAACACTGAAGCTTTCTTT,CASTKLENTEAFF
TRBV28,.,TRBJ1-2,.,TGTGCCACCCAGGGGCAGCACTATGGCTACACCTTC,CATQGQHYGYTF
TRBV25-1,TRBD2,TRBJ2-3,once,TGTGCCAGCAGTCTAGCGGGCGACCAAGATACGCAGTATTTT,CASSLAGDQDTQYF
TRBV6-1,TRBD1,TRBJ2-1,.,TGTGCCAGCAGTGAAAGCGTCGGGACAGGGCTTTATGAGCAGTTCTTC,CASSESVGTGLYEQFF
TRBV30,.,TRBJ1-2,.,TGTGCCTGGAGTGTCACGGAGGGGGGAGGCTACACCTTC,CAWSVTEGGGYTF
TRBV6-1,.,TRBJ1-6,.,TGTGCCAGCAGTGGACAGGACGGTTCACCCCTCCACTTT,CASSGQDGSPLHF
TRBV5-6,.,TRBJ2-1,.,TGTGCCAGCAGCTTGGCTGGGAACTCCTACAATGAGCAGTTCTTC,CASSLAGNSYNEQFF
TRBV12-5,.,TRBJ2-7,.,TGTGCTAGTGGTTTACGGTCCTACGAGCAGTACTTC,CASGLRSYEQYF
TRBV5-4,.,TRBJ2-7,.,TGTGCCAGCAGCTTGGAACCGAGTAGGGTGGGGATGGGATACGAGCAGTACTTC,CASSLEPSRVGMGYEQYF
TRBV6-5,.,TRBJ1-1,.,TGTGCCAGCAGTTACAGGGGAGAGGCTTTCTTT,CASSYRGEAFF
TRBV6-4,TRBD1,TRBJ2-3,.,TGTGCCAGCAGTTTCGACAGGGTGGCAGATACGCAGTATTTT,CASSFDRVADTQYF
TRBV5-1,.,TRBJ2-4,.,TGCGCCAGCAGACGGGAGAGCCAGATTATTCAGTACTTC,CASRRESQIIQYF
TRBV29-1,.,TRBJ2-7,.,TGCAGCGTTGGGGGGACCTACGAGCAGTACTTC,CSVGGTYEQYF
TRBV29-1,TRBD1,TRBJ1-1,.,TGCAGCGTTGATCCAGGGGGGAACACTGAAGCTTTCTTT,CSVDPGGNTEAFF
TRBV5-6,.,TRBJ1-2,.,TGTGCCAGCAGCTTGGTAGACCTGAACTATGGCTACACCTTC,CASSLVDLNYGYTF
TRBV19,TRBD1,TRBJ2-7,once,TGTGCCAGTAGAGGGGACAGCCCCTCCTACGAGCAGTACTTC,CASRGDSPSYEQYF
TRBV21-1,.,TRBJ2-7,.,TGTGCCAGCAGCATACCCGGGACAGACTCCTACGAGCAGTACTTC,CASSIPGTDSYEQYF
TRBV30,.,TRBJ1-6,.,TGTGCCTGGAGATCACGGCTGGGTTCACCCCTCCACTTT,CAWRSRLGSPLHF
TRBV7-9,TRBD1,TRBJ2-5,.,TGTGCCAGCAGCTCCTCAAGGGGGACAGTTCTAGAGACCCAGTACTTC,CASSSSRGTVLETQYF
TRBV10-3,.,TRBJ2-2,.,TGTGCCATCAGGGATTCGGCGAACACCGGGGAGCTGTTTTTT,CAIRDSANTGELFF
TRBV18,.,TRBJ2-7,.,TGTGCCAGCTCACCTCCGGCGGGGCTCGGGTCCTACGAGCAGTACTTC,CASSPPAGLGSYEQYF
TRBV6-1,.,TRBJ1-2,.,TGTGCCAGCAGATTGGCAGGGGAGTCGGGCTACACCTTC,CASRLAGESGYTF
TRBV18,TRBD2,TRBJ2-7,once,TGTGCCAGCTCACCACAGGAAGCCGGGGGGTACCGCGAGCAGTACTTC,CASSPQEAGGYREQYF
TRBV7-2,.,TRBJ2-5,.,TGTGCCAGCAGCCTACAAAGGACCCAAGAGACCCAGTACTTC,CASSLQRTQETQYF
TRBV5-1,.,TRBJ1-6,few,TGCGCCAGCAGCTTGGAGGCTTACAATTCACCCCTCCACTTT,CASSLEAYNSPLHF
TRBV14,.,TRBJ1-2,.,TGTGCCAGCAGCCAAGCTCCCATCGTTTCGGGTGGCTACACCTTC,CASSQAPIVSGGYTF
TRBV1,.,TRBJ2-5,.,TGCACCAGCAGCCAAGAAGAGACCCAGTACTTC,CTSSQEETQYF
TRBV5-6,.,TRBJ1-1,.,TGTGCCAGCAGCTTGGTCGGGGCCAACACTGAAGCTTTCTTT,CASSLVGANTEAFF
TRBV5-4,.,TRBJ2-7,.,TGTGCCAGCAGCCTGCCGCTGAATTACGAGCAGTACTTC,CASSLPLNYEQYF
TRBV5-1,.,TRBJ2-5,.,TGCGCCAGCAGCACCCGGACAGCCCAAGAGACCCAGTACTTC,CASSTRTAQETQYF
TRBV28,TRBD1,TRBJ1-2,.,TGTGCCAGCAGACCTGGACAGGGGTTAGCTAACTATGGCTACACCTTC,CASRPGQGLANYGYTF
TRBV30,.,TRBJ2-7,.,TGTGCCTGGAGTGTTCAGGCTACCTACGAGCAGTACTTC,CAWSVQATYEQYF
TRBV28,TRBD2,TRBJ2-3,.,TGTGCCAGCAGCCAGCGGGGGCATACGCAGTATTTT,CASSQRGHTQYF
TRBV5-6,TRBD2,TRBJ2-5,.,TGTGCCAGCAGCCCTTTAGCGGGAGTGGCAGAGACCCAGTACTTC,CASSPLAGVAETQYF
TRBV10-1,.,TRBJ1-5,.,TGCGCCAGCAGTGAAGCACTCAATCAGCCCCAGCATTTT,CASSEALNQPQHF
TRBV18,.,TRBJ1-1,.,TGTGCCAGCCCAACGCCAGGACAGAGGGAGAACACTGAAGCTTTCTTT,CASPTPGQRENTEAFF
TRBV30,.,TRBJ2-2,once,TGTGCCTGGGGTCCAGGAGGTCGGGTCACCGGGGAGCTGTTTTTT,CAWGPGGRVTGELFF
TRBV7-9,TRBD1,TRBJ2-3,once,TGTGCCAGCAGCTACCGGACAGGGTCGTCGTGGACAGATACGCAGTATTTT,CASSYRTGSSWTDTQYF
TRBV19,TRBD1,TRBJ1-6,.,TGTGCCAGTAGTGGGGTGACAGGGCTAAATTCACCCCTCCACTTT,CASSGVTGLNSPLHF
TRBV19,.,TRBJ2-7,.,TGTGCCAGTAGTATAGGCCGTGGTTACGAGCAGTACTTC,CASSIGRGYEQYF
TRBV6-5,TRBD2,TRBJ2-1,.,TGTGCCACATCCCGCGGGGGACTCGGGGACAATGAGCAGTTCTTC,CATSRGGLGDNEQFF
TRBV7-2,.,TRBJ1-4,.,TGTGCCAGCAGCTTAGGGGGGGCAAATGAAAAACTGTTTTTT,CASSLGGANEKLFF